The clone carrying this T cell receptor (beta chain) was counted many times. The target antigen is unknown. A second PCR of about 6 to 12 cycles used a sample-barcoded 5' primer and a J-beta primer mix. TCRdb analysed the 5' RACE reads with MiXCR anew, one entry per CDR3 protein. Of hundreds of thousands of distinct CDR3 sequences in the sample, roughly two fifths were seen once. The donors, healthy Caucasians from Russia, were aged roughly 6 to 90. V lost 1 base to trimming and J lost 5 bases; unmatched junction nucleotides: 10. The CDR3 loop spans 17 amino acids. CDR1 MGHRA and CDR2 YSYEKL come from the germline V gene. The sample is drawn from a study of blood T cells in healthy people across ages. Study results and caveats: Age advanced and TCR beta diversity per million T cells fell, roughly linearly.

The J gene is TRBJ2-1, the V gene TRBV4-1, with TRBD2 matching over 8 bases. The receptor was isolated from a man older than 75 in good health. The specimen sequenced was blood. The CDR3 loop reads CASSQGPGTRPHNEQFF. CDR3 bases: TGCGCCAGCAGCCAAGGTCCCGGGACTAGGCCCCACAATGAGCAGTTCTTC.